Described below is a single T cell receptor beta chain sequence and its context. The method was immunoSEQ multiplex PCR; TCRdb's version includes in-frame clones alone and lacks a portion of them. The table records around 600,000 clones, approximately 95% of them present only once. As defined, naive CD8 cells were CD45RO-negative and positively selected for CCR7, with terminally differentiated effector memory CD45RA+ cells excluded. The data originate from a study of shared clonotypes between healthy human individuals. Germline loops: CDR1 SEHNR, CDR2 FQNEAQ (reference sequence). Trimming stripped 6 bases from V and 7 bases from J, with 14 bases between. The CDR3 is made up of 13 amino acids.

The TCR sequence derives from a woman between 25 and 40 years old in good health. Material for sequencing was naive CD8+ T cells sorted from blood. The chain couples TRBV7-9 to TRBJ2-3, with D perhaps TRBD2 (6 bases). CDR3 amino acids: CASSPILAYTQYF. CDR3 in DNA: TGTGCCAGCAGTCCCATCCTAGCGTATACGCAGTATTTT.